The T cell receptor (beta chain) described here comes from a study of cytomegalovirus exposure and HLA in healthy donors. Primers: 60 Vbeta forward and 13 Jbeta reverse. Measured with immunoSEQ multiplex PCR; TCRdb has only the in-frame clones, and not every one. This table has some 98,000 clones, roughly 80% appearing once. The CDR3 is 16 amino acids. Unmatched junction bases numbered 6, after V lost 5 bases and J lost 0 bases. Germline CDR1 is SGHTA and CDR2 is FQGNSA. This clonotype was obtained from a man aged 40-49 years in good health and CMV-seronegative. This chain connects TRBV7-2 to TRBJ1-5; TRBD1 agrees at 8 bases. Sequences were obtained from PBMCs. The CDR3 reads CASSPRTGPSNQPQHF. The CDR3 DNA reads as TGTGCCAGCAGCCCGCGGACAGGGCCTAGCAATCAGCCCCAGCATTTT.